These 21 T cell receptor beta chains came from one sample sequenced in a study of blood T cell repertoires in COVID-19. Method: immunoSEQ multiplex PCR; TCRdb's copy keeps in-frame clones and lacks some. The sample has 200,000 or so clones, about nine tenths seen once. Sequences were obtained from PBMCs or T cells enriched from blood (not recorded which). All receptors derive from a woman between 35 and 50 years old with acute COVID-19.

This rearrangement joins TRBV14 to TRBJ2-1; tentatively, D is TRBD2 (6 bases). Germline CDR1 reads SGHDN; CDR2 reads FVKESK. The germline V and J ends were trimmed by 3 bases and 4 bases, with 13 bases remaining between them. CDR3 length: 15 amino acids. CDR3 bases: TGTGCCAGCAGCCATTTGTCTAGCGTGTACAATGAGCAGTTCTTC. Its protein product is CASSHLSSVYNEQFF.

This chain uses TRBV12-5 with TRBJ2-1; 7 positions agree with TRBD1. V shed 1 base, J shed 8 bases, and the junction held 8 bases outside the gene matches. This CDR3 is 15 amino acids long. The V gene's germline CDR1 is LGHNT and CDR2 FRNRAP. Here the CDR3 DNA reads TGTGCTAGTGGTTTGGCCATCACAGGGGAACATGAGCAGTTCTTC. It specifies CASGLAITGEHEQFF.

The chain couples TRBV2 to TRBJ2-2; 12 nucleotides align to TRBD2. Germline values: CDR1 SNHLY, CDR2 FYNNEI. With V trimmed by 6 bases and J by 9 bases, 11 bases remained unmatched. This CDR3 region has 16 residues. CDR3 DNA sequence: TGTGCCAGCAGCGTCGGGACTAGCGGGTCCGGCCGGGAGCTGTTTTTT. Its protein product is CASSVGTSGSGRELFF.

CDR3 residues: CATSEGGLAGGNEQFF. The CDR3 DNA is TGTGCCACCAGTGAGGGTGGACTAGCGGGGGGCAATGAGCAGTTCTTC. The J gene is TRBJ2-1, the V gene TRBV24-1, with 14 bases fitting TRBD2. J gave up 6 bases and V 4 bases, and 4 bases lay outside the gene matches. Germline V gene lookup returns CDR1 KGHDR and CDR2 SFDVKD. The CDR3 has 16 amino acids.

Only one count was recorded for this clone. The chain has TRBV30 and TRBJ1-2; TRBD1 matches 9 bases. The CDR3 has 15 residues. The germline V gene has CDR1 GTSNPN and CDR2 SVGIG (reference sequence). V shed 3 bases and J 6 bases; nucleotides not matched to a gene: 11. The CDR3 sequence: CAWRGQGGPLNGYTF. The CDR3 DNA sequence: TGTGCCTGGAGGGGACAGGGTGGTCCCTTAAATGGCTACACCTTC.

The genes are TRBV7-8 and TRBJ1-4; no reliable D call. Germline lookup yields CDR1 SGHVS and CDR2 FQNEAQ. This CDR3 has 13 residues. Trimming cost V 7 bases and J 8 bases, with 14 bases left between them. CDR3 loop: CASTRRGYEKLFF. As DNA, the CDR3 is TGTGCCAGCACCCGGCGGGGATACGAAAAACTGTTTTTT. The variable domain in full, completed from reference TRBV7-8 and TRBJ1-4, reads GAGVSQSPRYKVAKRGQDVALRCDPISGHVSLFWYQQALGQGPEFLTYFQNEAQLDKSGLPSDRFFAERPEGSVSTLKIQRTQQEDSAVYLCASTRRGYEKLFFGSGTQLSVL.

The chain has TRBV27 and TRBJ1-2; 10 positions agree with TRBD1. This CDR3 is built from 14 residues. Trimming at V came to 8 bases and at J to 7 bases, leaving 10 bases not matched to a gene. CDR1 and CDR2 (germline): MNHEY, SMNVEV (reference sequence). DNA for the CDR3: TGTGCCAGCGCTCCGGGACAGGGGTTTGGTGGCTACACCTTC. The encoded protein is CASAPGQGFGGYTF.

The chain is built from TRBV11-2 and TRBJ2-2; D possibly corresponds to TRBD2 (7 bases). Trimming stripped 5 bases from V and 5 bases from J, with 21 bases between. CDR1 SGHAT and CDR2 FQNNGV come from the germline V gene. The CDR3 totals 17 residues. CDR3 sequence reads: CASSARLARQGTGELFF. CDR3 bases: TGTGCCAGCAGCGCCCGACTAGCCCGGCAGGGGACCGGGGAGCTGTTTTTT.

The chain joins TRBV11-2 to TRBJ1-2, with 7 bases identical to TRBD1. CDR3 length: 15 residues. With 5 bases clipped from V and 4 bases from J, the junction kept 10 bases outside the gene matches. Germline V gene sequence: CDR1 SGHAT, CDR2 FQNNGV. The DNA of the CDR3 is TGTGCCAGCAGCCCAGGACAGGCTGACTTCTATGGCTACACCTTC. This gives the protein CASSPGQADFYGYTF. The full variable domain, in which reference TRBV11-2 and TRBJ1-2 provide the parts outside the CDR3, is EAGVAQSPRYKIIEKRQSVAFWCNPISGHATLYWYQQILGQGPKLLIQFQNNGVVDDSQLPKDRFSAERLKGVDSTLKIQPAKLEDSAVYLCASSPGQADFYGYTFGSGTRLTVV.

This clone was recorded a few times. The chain uses TRBV2 and TRBJ1-5; D might be TRBD1 (6 bases). V dropped 4 bases and J dropped 1 base, with 11 bases sitting between them. The germline V gene encodes CDR1 SNHLY and CDR2 FYNNEI. This CDR3 is built from 15 residues. The CDR3 is CASSVGTMSNQPQHF. The CDR3 DNA sequence: TGTGCCAGCAGTGTGGGGACAATGAGCAATCAGCCCCAGCATTTT.

J is TRBJ1-1 and V is TRBV6-5; D remains unclear. Per germline, CDR1 MNHEY and CDR2 SVGAGI. The ends were cut back, 4 bases at V and 2 bases at J, with 14 bases in the middle. The CDR3 runs to 15 residues. Here the CDR3 reads CASSFREGGNTEAFF. The CDR3, as DNA: TGTGCCAGCAGTTTTCGGGAAGGAGGTAACACTGAAGCTTTCTTT.

The chain carries TRBV6-5 and TRBJ2-2, with 10 bases that match TRBD2. The CDR3 has 16 amino acids. Trimming at V came to 0 bases and at J to 6 bases, leaving 4 bases not matched to a gene. Germline V lookup: CDR1 MNHEY, CDR2 SVGAGI. CDR3 sequence (DNA): TGTGCCAGCAGTTACTCTGCTAGCGGGAGCCCCGGGGAGCTGTTTTTT. Its protein is CASSYSASGSPGELFF.

The gene calls are TRBV5-4 and TRBJ2-3; 9 bases agree with TRBD1. Germline CDR1 and CDR2: SGHNT and YYREEE (reference sequence). The CDR3 is 15 amino acids. V lost 4 bases to trimming and J lost 6 bases; unmatched junction nucleotides: 9. The CDR3 sequence is CASSLPGQGIDTQYF. CDR3 coding DNA: TGTGCCAGCAGCCTACCGGGACAGGGTATTGATACGCAGTATTTT. The whole variable domain, filled in from reference TRBV5-4 and TRBJ2-3, reads ETGVTQSPTHLIKTRGQQVTLRCSSQSGHNTVSWYQQALGQGPQFIFQYYREEENGRGNFPPRFSGLQFPNYSSELNVNALELDDSALYLCASSLPGQGIDTQYFGPGTRLTVL.

This chain links TRBV5-1 with TRBJ2-5, with 11 bases matching TRBD2. Germline V gives CDR1 SGHRS, CDR2 YFSETQ. The CDR3 covers 15 residues. V was clipped by 4 bases and J by 4 bases; unmatched bases: 6. The CDR3 loop reads CASSLSGGGRETQYF. CDR3 DNA sequence: TGCGCCAGCAGCCTTAGCGGGGGGGGCCGAGAGACCCAGTACTTC.

The chain is built from TRBV10-3 and TRBJ2-2; TRBD2 agrees at 8 bases. Per the germline V gene, CDR1 is ENHRY and CDR2 is SYGVKD. V trimming: 7 bases; J trimming: 0 bases; junction bases outside the gene matches: 7. The CDR3 extends over 16 amino acids. CDR3 amino acids: CAITGGGAANTGELFF. DNA of the CDR3: TGTGCCATCACCGGGGGGGGAGCCGCGAACACCGGGGAGCTGTTTTTT.

V gene TRBV4-2 combines with J gene TRBJ2-7; 8 bases are a match to TRBD1. J lost 3 bases, V lost 8 bases, and 6 bases had no gene match. This CDR3 region has 13 residues. Germline CDR1 and CDR2: LGHNA and YNFKEQ. The CDR3 protein is CASGRDRFYEQYF. CDR3 nucleotide sequence: TGTGCCAGCGGCCGGGACAGGTTCTACGAGCAGTACTTC.

The table lists this clone with a count of one. The V and J genes are TRBV7-8 and TRBJ2-3, with 10 bases aligning to TRBD2. The CDR3 loop spans 16 amino acids. Germline loops: CDR1 SGHVS, CDR2 FQNEAQ. Unmatched junction bases numbered 6, after V lost 5 bases and J lost 1 base. The chain's CDR3 is CASSEASGGGTDTQYF. CDR3 coding DNA: TGTGCCAGCAGCGAGGCTAGCGGGGGAGGCACAGATACGCAGTATTTT.

The chain uses TRBV5-5 and TRBJ2-7; D not certain. Trimming took 3 bases from V and 0 from J, leaving 10 bases between them. Per the germline V gene, CDR1 is SGHKS and CDR2 is YYEKEE (reference sequence). The CDR3 has 14 residues. The CDR3 protein is CASSSRMSSYEQYV. In DNA form, the CDR3 reads TGTGCCAGCAGCTCAAGAATGAGCTCCTACGAGCAGTACGTC.

The V and J genes are TRBV2 and TRBJ2-1; 13 positions match TRBD2. The CDR3 totals 14 residues. Trimming took 7 bases from V and 10 from J; bases not matched to a gene: 7. Germline V CDR1 and CDR2: SNHLY, FYNNEI. CDR3 in amino acids: CASISELAGGEQFF. In nucleotides, the CDR3 is TGTGCCAGCATATCGGAACTAGCGGGGGGGGAGCAGTTCTTC.

The chain carries TRBV3-1 (or the pseudogene TRBV3-2) and TRBJ2-7; D remains ambiguous. This CDR3 has 13 residues. V was trimmed by 4 bases and J by 5 bases, leaving 12 bases between them. From germline, CDR1 is LGHDT and CDR2 YNNKEL (reference sequence). The CDR3, as DNA: TGTGCCAGCAGCCTTTTCCCGCGTAACGAGCAGTACGTC. Translated: CASSLFPRNEQYV.

The chain recombines TRBV6-5 with TRBJ1-1, with D unclear. This CDR3 comprises 13 residues. The germline V and J ends were trimmed by 2 bases and 4 bases, with 8 bases remaining between them. The germline V gene encodes CDR1 MNHEY and CDR2 SVGAGI. CDR3: CASSYGEATEAFF. The CDR3 bases are TGTGCCAGCAGTTACGGGGAGGCCACTGAAGCTTTCTTT.